A single sample is the source of the 20 T cell receptor beta chains below, sequenced in a study of Tregs in tolerant kidney transplant recipients. Assay: immunoSEQ multiplex PCR; the TCRdb copy retains only in-frame clones and omits some. The sample holds 200,000 to 300,000 clones, about 80% seen once. Material for sequencing was CD4+ T cells from blood. Receptors were obtained from a human donor in good health.

This clone was seen a handful of times. The V call is TRBV2, the J call TRBJ1-1; D remains unclear. Germline V CDR1 and CDR2: SNHLY, FYNNEI. The CDR3 spans 12 residues. With 5 bases removed from V and 9 bases from J, the gap between germline ends came to 13 bases. CDR3 DNA sequence: TGTGCCAGCAGTTCCTCAAGGACCCAAGCTTTCTTT. Translation gives CASSSSRTQAFF.

The V and J genes are TRBV7-9 and TRBJ1-2; D gene ambiguous. This CDR3 has 15 amino acids. The V end lost 1 base, the J end lost 5 bases, and 14 bases lay between the germline ends. CDR1 SEHNR and CDR2 FQNEAQ come from the germline V gene (reference sequence). The CDR3 protein is CASSLVGPSFYGYTF. The CDR3 nucleotides are TGTGCCAGCAGCTTAGTGGGTCCTTCATTTTATGGCTACACCTTC.

The chain joins TRBV19 to TRBJ2-2; 8 bases align to TRBD1. The CDR3 has 15 amino acids. Germline values: CDR1 LNHDA, CDR2 SQIVND (reference sequence). Germline trimming cut 3 bases from V and 5 bases from J; bases unmatched to any gene: 5. The CDR3 DNA reads TGTGCCAGTAGTATTTACGGGACAGGTACCGGGGAGCTGTTTTTT. Translated: CASSIYGTGTGELFF.

The chain combines TRBV5-1 with TRBJ1-6; TRBD1 might be the D (6 bases). Per the germline V gene, CDR1 is SGHRS and CDR2 is YFSETQ. The CDR3 is 16 residues long. V shed 2 bases and J shed 5 bases, with 14 bases lying between them. CDR3 sequence: CASSFSDSKHNSPLHF. The DNA of the CDR3 is TGCGCCAGCAGCTTTTCGGACAGCAAGCATAATTCACCCCTCCACTTT. The full variable domain, in which reference TRBV5-1 and TRBJ1-6 provide the parts outside the CDR3, is KAGVTQTPRYLIKTRGQQVTLSCSPISGHRSVSWYQQTPGQGLQFLFEYFSETQRNKGNFPGRFSGRQFSNSRSEMNVSTLELGDSALYLCASSFSDSKHNSPLHFGNGTRLTVT.

This clone has just a few counts. V gene TRBV30 combines with J gene TRBJ1-2, with D maybe TRBD1 (5 bases). In germline, CDR1 is GTSNPN, CDR2 SVGIG (reference sequence). This CDR3 spans 15 amino acids. Trimming removed 5 bases at V and 1 base at J, with 17 bases between. CDR3 residues: CAWSVAGKNNYGYTF. The CDR3 DNA follows: TGTGCCTGGTCCGTGGCAGGGAAGAATAACTATGGCTACACCTTC.

There are a few counts of this clone. The chain recombines TRBV6-1 with TRBJ1-1; no definite D call. CDR1 is MNHNS and CDR2 is SASEGT in the germline V gene. This CDR3 comprises 15 residues. Trimming shortened V by 3 bases and J by 0 bases, and 11 bases separated the two germline ends. CDR3 residues: CASSESGRMNTEAFF. CDR3 DNA sequence: TGTGCCAGCAGTGAGTCAGGAAGAATGAACACTGAAGCTTTCTTT.

Comments on this clone: The sample contains more than one DNA sequence encoding this CDR3. The chain joins TRBV2 to TRBJ1-5; TRBD1 agrees at 11 bases. The J segment lost 0 bases and the V segment lost 4 bases, leaving 8 bases of the junction unmatched. CDR1 is SNHLY, CDR2 FYNNEI, per germline. There are 18 residues in the CDR3. CDR3 region: CASSADRGRVNSNQPQHF. CDR3 nucleotide sequence: TGTGCCAGCAGTGCGGACAGGGGGCGCGTAAATAGCAATCAGCCCCAGCATTTT.

The chain links TRBV12-2 to TRBJ2-7; TRBD1 is taken as the D call from the table, unchecked against the DNA. TRBV12-2 is listed as a pseudogene. The CDR3 has 15 amino acids. The CDR3 DNA reads TGTGCAAGTCGCTTAGCGGGACAGACAGTCTACGAGCAGTACTTC. Translating it yields CASRLAGQTVYEQYF.

The genes are TRBV27 and TRBJ1-2; no firm D call. CDR3 length: 14 amino acids. The ends were cut back, 3 bases at V and 4 bases at J, with 12 bases in the middle. Germline assignment: CDR1 MNHEY and CDR2 SMNVEV (reference sequence). The CDR3 spells CASSFAQTRYGYTF. CDR3 bases: TGTGCCAGCAGTTTTGCCCAGACTCGCTATGGCTACACCTTC.

V usage is TRBV9 and J usage is TRBJ2-3; 8 nucleotides align to TRBD2. CDR1 and CDR2 (germline): SGDLS, YYNGEE. CDR3 length equals 14 residues. Trimming cost V 4 bases and J 4 bases; bases outside gene matches: 5. CDR3 sequence (DNA): TGTGCCAGCAGCACGCCCGGGAGGGCAGATACGCAGTATTTT. This gives the protein CASSTPGRADTQYF.

This chain uses TRBV9 with TRBJ1-1; D is possibly TRBD1 (6 bases). Germline CDR1 and CDR2: SGDLS and YYNGEE. Between the trimmed V and J ends, which lost 0 bases and 6 bases, there was a span of 12 bases. CDR3 length equals 14 residues. DNA for the CDR3: TGTGCCAGCAGCGTAGACCAGGGGAGACCTGAAGCTTTCTTT. Translation: CASSVDQGRPEAFF.

The V and J genes are TRBV2 and TRBJ1-5, with TRBD1 matching over 11 bases. The CDR3 sequence is 14 residues long. J lost 7 bases, V lost 3 bases, and 2 bases had no gene match. Germline V CDR1 and CDR2: SNHLY, FYNNEI. The CDR3 sequence is CASSEGTGGQPQHF. The CDR3 DNA sequence: TGTGCCAGCAGTGAGGGGACAGGGGGGCAGCCCCAGCATTTT.

This chain uses TRBV25-1 with TRBJ1-6, with D possibly TRBD1 on 5 matching bases. Germline V CDR1 and CDR2: MGHDK, SYGVNS. CDR3 length: 14 amino acids. Trimming shortened V by 5 bases and J by 9 bases, and 14 bases separated the two germline ends. The CDR3 sequence is CASSLPGFSSPLHF. DNA for the CDR3: TGTGCCAGCAGTCTTCCAGGGTTTAGTTCACCCCTCCACTTT.

V gene TRBV5-1 combines with J gene TRBJ1-2, with D perhaps TRBD1 (6 bases). Looked up from germline, CDR1 is SGHRS and CDR2 is YFSETQ. This CDR3 contains 14 residues. Trimming left V 0 bases short and J 4 bases short, with 10 bases between. The CDR3: CASSLGSGAYGYTF. CDR3 nucleotides: TGCGCCAGCAGCTTGGGGTCAGGGGCCTATGGCTACACCTTC.

This rearrangement joins TRBV19 to TRBJ1-5; 8 bases are a match to TRBD1. CDR1 LNHDA and CDR2 SQIVND come from the germline V gene (reference sequence). The junction had 7 bases not matched to a gene; V was cut back by 5 bases and J by 1 base. There are 16 residues in the CDR3. The CDR3 is CASSVTGGRSNQPQHF. As DNA, the CDR3 is TGTGCCAGTAGTGTAACAGGGGGGCGAAGCAATCAGCCCCAGCATTTT.

This rearrangement joins TRBV15 to TRBJ1-5; TRBD1 might be the D (5 bases). The CDR3 runs 12 residues. V was cut by 8 bases and J by 3 bases, with 8 bases left in between. Germline CDR1 LNHNV, CDR2 YYDKDF (reference sequence). The CDR3 DNA sequence: TGTGCCACCGGGGGTTTCAATCAGCCCCAGCATTTT. It encodes CATGGFNQPQHF.

CDR3 sequence (DNA): TGTGCCAGCAGTTCCGGGGGGGACTACGAGCAGTACTTC. This translates into CASSSGGDYEQYF. The chain combines TRBV5-4 with TRBJ2-5; 8 bases agree with TRBD2. Matching the DNA end better, TRBJ2-7 makes the J call doubtful. CDR1 is SGHNT, CDR2 YYREEE, per germline (reference sequence). This CDR3 has 13 amino acids.

The chain links TRBV11-3 to TRBJ2-2; no firm D call. V was shortened by 0 bases and J by 8 bases, with 10 bases between the two germline ends. The CDR3 length is 14 residues. Germline V gene sequence: CDR1 SGHNT, CDR2 YENEEA. The CDR3 bases are TGTGCCAGCAGCTTAGACACCCACGGAGGGGAGCTGTTTTTT. The encoded protein is CASSLDTHGGELFF.

The chain uses TRBV18 and TRBJ1-5, with 8 nucleotides matching TRBD1. CDR3 length equals 14 residues. Germline V lookup: CDR1 KGHSH, CDR2 LQKENI. Trimming removed 8 bases from V and 0 bases from J; junction bases left unmatched: 3. The CDR3 here is CASPGQGSNQPQHF. The CDR3 DNA is TGTGCCAGCCCAGGACAGGGTAGCAATCAGCCCCAGCATTTT.

The rearrangement links TRBV7-2 to TRBJ1-1; D is ambiguous. The V gene's germline CDR1 is SGHTA and CDR2 FQGNSA. Trimming removed 1 base at V and 0 bases at J, with 9 bases between. The CDR3 is 15 amino acids. The CDR3 region has the DNA TGTGCCAGCAGCTTAGGTCGCAGCGTGAACACTGAAGCTTTCTTT. Encoded protein: CASSLGRSVNTEAFF.